The clone carrying this TCR beta chain was counted a few times. The entry originates in a study of T cells in Graves' hyperthyroidism and ophthalmopathy. Study context: Once the initial diagnosis was made, peripheral blood was obtained before any treatment.

Amplification targeted TCR beta CDR3 regions from RNA transcripts. Researchers ran a first-round RT-PCR on the TCR CDR3 using the HTBI primer set. TCRdb re-called the multiplex PCR reads through MiXCR, storing one row per CDR3 protein. The sample carries some 740,000 distinct CDR3 sequences, approximately 15% recorded once. This TCR derives from a woman aged 18-29 years with Graves' hyperthyroidism. Sequencing was done on a sample of blood.

The CDR3 reads CASSATGLTSGENTGELFF. The CDR3 DNA reads TGTGCCAGCAGCGCAACGGGTTTGACTAGCGGGGAGAACACCGGGGAGCTGTTTTTT. The genes are TRBV7-3 and TRBJ2-2, with TRBD2 matching 11 bases. Losses at the gene ends were 5 bases for V and 1 base for J; bases not matched to a gene: 12. There are 19 residues in the CDR3. The germline CDR1 and CDR2 sequences are SGHTA and FQGTGA. The full variable domain, rest sourced from reference TRBV7-3 and TRBJ2-2, is GAGVSQTPSNKVTEKGKYVELRCDPISGHTALYWYRQSLGQGPEFLIYFQGTGAADDSGLPNDRFFAVRPEGSVSTLKIQRTERGDSAVYLCASSATGLTSGENTGELFFGEGSRLTVL.